The source of this T cell receptor (beta chain) is a study of technical replicates of blood from several donors. TCRdb's table, derived via immunoSEQ multiplex PCR, lists solely in-frame clones and lacks some. The sample carries more than 65,000 clones, 92% recorded once. Germline loops: CDR1 SGHAT, CDR2 FQNNGV. Trimming removed 2 bases from V and 7 bases from J, with 13 bases in between. The CDR3 spans 14 residues. This TCR was sampled from a human donor in good health. Sequences were obtained from T cells isolated from PBMCs. The V and J genes are TRBV11-2 and TRBJ2-3, with a weak D call TRBD2 (6 bases). The DNA for the CDR3 is TGTGCCAGCAGCTTATCCGGGAGAGGAAATACGCAGTATTTT. Translation gives CASSLSGRGNTQYF.